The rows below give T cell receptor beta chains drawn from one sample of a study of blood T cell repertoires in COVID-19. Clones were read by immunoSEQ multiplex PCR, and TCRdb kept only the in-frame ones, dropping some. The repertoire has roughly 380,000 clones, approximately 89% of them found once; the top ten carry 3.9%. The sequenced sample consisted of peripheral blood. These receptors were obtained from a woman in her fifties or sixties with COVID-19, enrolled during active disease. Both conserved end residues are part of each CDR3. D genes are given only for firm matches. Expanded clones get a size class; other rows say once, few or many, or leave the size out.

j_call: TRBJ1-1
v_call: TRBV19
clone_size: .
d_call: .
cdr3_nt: TGTGCCAGTAGCCCCCCGGGGTTCACTGAAGCTTTCTTT
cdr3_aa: CASSPPGFTEAFF

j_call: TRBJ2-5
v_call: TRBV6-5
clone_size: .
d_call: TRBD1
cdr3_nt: TGTGCCAGCAGTACAGGGGTTCAGGGGACCCAGTACTTC
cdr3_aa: CASSTGVQGTQYF

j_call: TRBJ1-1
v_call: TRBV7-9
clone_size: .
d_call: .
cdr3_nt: TGTGCCAGCAGCCCCGTTCAGGTGGGCGCTGAAGCTTTCTTT
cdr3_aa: CASSPVQVGAEAFF

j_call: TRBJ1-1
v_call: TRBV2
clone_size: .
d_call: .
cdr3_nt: TGTGCCAGCAGTGGCTTGGGGCGGGGAGCTTTCTTT
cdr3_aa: CASSGLGRGAFF

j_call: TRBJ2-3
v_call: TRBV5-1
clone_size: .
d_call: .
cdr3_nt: TGCGCCAGCAGCTTCGGGCCGAGGGGGACAGATACGCAGTATTTT
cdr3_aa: CASSFGPRGTDTQYF

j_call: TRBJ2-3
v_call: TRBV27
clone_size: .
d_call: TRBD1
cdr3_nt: TGTGCCAGCAGTTTTGGGGACAGCAAATCTTCAGATACGCAGTATTTT
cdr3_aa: CASSFGDSKSSDTQYF

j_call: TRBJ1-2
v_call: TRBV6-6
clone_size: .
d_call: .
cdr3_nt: TGTGCCAGCAGCCTGGACTCAAACTATGGCTACACCTTC
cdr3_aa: CASSLDSNYGYTF

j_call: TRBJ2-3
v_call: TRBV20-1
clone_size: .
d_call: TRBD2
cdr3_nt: TGCAGTGCTAGTCCCAGCGGGGGGGCGGGTACGCAGTATTTT
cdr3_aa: CSASPSGGAGTQYF

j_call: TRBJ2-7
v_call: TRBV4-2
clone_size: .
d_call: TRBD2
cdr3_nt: TGTGCCAGCAGCCAATCCGGTAGCGGGGGGCCACCCTACGAGCAGTACTTC
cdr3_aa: CASSQSGSGGPPYEQYF

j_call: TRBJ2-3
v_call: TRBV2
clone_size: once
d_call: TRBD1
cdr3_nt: TGTGCCAGCAGCCCCGGGACAGGGGCCACAGATACGCAGTATTTT
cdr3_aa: CASSPGTGATDTQYF

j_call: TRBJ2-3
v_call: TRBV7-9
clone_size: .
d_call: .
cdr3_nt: TGTGCCAGCAGCCCAGGCGACACAGATACGCAGTATTTT
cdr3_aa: CASSPGDTDTQYF

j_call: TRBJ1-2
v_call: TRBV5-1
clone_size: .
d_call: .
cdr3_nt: TGCGCCAGCAGCTCCGGGACAAACTATGGCTACACCTTC
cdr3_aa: CASSSGTNYGYTF

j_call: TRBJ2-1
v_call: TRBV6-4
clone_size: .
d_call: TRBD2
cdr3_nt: TGTGCCAGCAGTGACTCGCCCGCAGCGGGGGTCAATGAGCAGTTCTTC
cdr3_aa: CASSDSPAAGVNEQFF

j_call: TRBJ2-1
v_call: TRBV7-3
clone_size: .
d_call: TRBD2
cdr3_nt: TGTGCCAGCAGCCTAATTCTAGCGGCCACCTACAATGAGCAGTTCTTC
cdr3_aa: CASSLILAATYNEQFF

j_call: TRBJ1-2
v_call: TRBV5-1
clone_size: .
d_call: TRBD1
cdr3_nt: TGCGCCAGCAGCTTGGGGGCAGGGGGCGCAAACTATGGCTACACCTTC
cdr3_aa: CASSLGAGGANYGYTF

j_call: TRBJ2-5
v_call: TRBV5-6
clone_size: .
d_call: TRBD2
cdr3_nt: TGTGCCAGCAGCTTGCTAGCGGGGGGCCAAGAGACCCAGTACTTC
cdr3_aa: CASSLLAGGQETQYF

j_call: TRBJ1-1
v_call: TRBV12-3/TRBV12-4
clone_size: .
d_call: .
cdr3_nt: TGTGCCAGCAGTTTACAGACCGGGACAAGAGGTTTCTTT
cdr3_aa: CASSLQTGTRGFF

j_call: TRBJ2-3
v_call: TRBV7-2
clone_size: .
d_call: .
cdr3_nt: TGTGCCAGCAGCTCGACAGGCACAGATACGCAGTATTTT
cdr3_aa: CASSSTGTDTQYF

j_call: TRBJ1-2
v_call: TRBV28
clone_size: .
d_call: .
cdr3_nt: TGTGCCAGCAGTCCAGGAAACTTTAACTATGGCTACACCTTC
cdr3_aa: CASSPGNFNYGYTF

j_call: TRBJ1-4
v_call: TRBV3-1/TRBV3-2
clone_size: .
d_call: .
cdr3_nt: TGTGCCAGCAGCCAAGACTCCTCGGGGTTGGATGAAAAACTGTTTTTT
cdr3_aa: CASSQDSSGLDEKLFF

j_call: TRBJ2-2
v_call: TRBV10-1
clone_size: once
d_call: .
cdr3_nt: TGCGCCAGCAGCCCGCCAGGACACTTCCTCCCCCACACCGGGGAGCTGTTTTTT
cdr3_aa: CASSPPGHFLPHTGELFF

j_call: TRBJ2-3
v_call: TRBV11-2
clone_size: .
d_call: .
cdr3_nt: TGTGCCAGCAGCGTACAACAGGGCGTGAGCACAGATACGCAGTATTTT
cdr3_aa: CASSVQQGVSTDTQYF

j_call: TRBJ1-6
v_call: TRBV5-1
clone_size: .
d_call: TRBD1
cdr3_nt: TGCGCCAGCAGCTTGGAGGGACAGCTCAATTCACCCCTCCACTTT
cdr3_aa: CASSLEGQLNSPLHF

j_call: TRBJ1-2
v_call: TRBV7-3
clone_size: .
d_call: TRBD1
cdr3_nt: TGTGCCAGCAGCTTAAACTCCGGGACAGGGGCTAACTATGGCTACACCTTC
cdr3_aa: CASSLNSGTGANYGYTF

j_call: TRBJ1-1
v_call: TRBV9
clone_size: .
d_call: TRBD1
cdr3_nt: TGTGCCAGCAGCGTAGTGCAGGGGGCGACCACTGAAGCTTTCTTT
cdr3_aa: CASSVVQGATTEAFF

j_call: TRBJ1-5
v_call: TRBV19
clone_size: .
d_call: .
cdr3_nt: TGTGCCAGTAGTGCCGGACGGGAAGATCAGCCCCAGCATTTT
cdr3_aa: CASSAGREDQPQHF

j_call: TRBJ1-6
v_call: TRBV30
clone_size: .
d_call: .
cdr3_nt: TGTGCCTGGAGTTCGCGGCAGAAGCCTAATTCACCCCTCCACTTT
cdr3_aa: CAWSSRQKPNSPLHF

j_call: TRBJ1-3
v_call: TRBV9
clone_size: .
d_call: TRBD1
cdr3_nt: TGTGCCAGCAGCGTATCGGCAGGGGGCCCAAACACCATATATTTT
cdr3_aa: CASSVSAGGPNTIYF

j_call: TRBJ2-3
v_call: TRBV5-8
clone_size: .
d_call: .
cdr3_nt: TGTGCCAGCAGCTTAAGTGGGACTTCTTATAGCACAGATACGCAGTATTTT
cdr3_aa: CASSLSGTSYSTDTQYF

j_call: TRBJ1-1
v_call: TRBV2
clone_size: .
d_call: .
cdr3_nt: TGTGCCAGCACTAGTCAGGGGACCATGAACACTGAAGCTTTCTTT
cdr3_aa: CASTSQGTMNTEAFF

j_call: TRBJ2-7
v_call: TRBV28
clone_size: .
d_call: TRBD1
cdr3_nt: TGTGCCAGCAGGATCCGGACAGGTTCCTACGAGCAGTACTTC
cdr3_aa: CASRIRTGSYEQYF

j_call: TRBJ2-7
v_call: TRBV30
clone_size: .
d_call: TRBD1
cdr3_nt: TGTGCCTGGAGTGCCTCAACAGGGGGCGAGCAGTACTTC
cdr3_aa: CAWSASTGGEQYF

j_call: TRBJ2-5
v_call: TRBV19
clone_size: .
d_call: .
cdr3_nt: TGTGCCAGTAGTCTCCTAGGCACGGCACAAGAGACCCAGTACTTC
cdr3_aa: CASSLLGTAQETQYF

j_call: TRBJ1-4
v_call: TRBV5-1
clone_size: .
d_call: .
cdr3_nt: TGCGCCAGCAGCTTTGGGGCAGGTGGTGATGAAAAACTGTTTTTT
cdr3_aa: CASSFGAGGDEKLFF

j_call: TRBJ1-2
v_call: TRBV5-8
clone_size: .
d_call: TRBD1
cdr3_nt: TGTGCCAGCAGCTTTCGGACAGGACATGGCTACACCTTC
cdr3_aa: CASSFRTGHGYTF

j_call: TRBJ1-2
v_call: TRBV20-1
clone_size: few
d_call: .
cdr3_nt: TGCATAACGGTCGCTAACTATGGCTACACCTTC
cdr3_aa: CITVANYGYTF

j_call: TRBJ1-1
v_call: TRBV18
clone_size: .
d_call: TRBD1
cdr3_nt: TGTGCCAGCTCATCGACAGGGTCAGAAACTGAAGCTTTCTTT
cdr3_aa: CASSSTGSETEAFF

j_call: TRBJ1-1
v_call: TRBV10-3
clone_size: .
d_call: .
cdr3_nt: TGTGCCATCGCCGGGACACCGAACACTGAAGCTTTCTTT
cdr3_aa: CAIAGTPNTEAFF

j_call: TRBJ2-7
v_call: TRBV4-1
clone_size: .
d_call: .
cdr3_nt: TGCGCCAGCAGCCAGTCCATCGGGGGCTACGAGCAGTACTTC
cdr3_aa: CASSQSIGGYEQYF

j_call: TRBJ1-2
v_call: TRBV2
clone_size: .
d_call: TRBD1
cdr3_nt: TGTGCCAGCAGACAACAGGGGAAGATGAGTAACTATGGCTACACCTTC
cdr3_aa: CASRQQGKMSNYGYTF

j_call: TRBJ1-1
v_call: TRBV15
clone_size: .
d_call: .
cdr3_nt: TGTGCCACCAGCAGAGATCGGGGGGGAGGCACTGAAGCTTTCTTT
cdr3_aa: CATSRDRGGGTEAFF

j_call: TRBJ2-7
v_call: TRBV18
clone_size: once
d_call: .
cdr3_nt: TGTGCCAGCTCACCCAGCGATCCTACGAAGCAGTACTTC
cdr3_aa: CASSPSDPTKQYF

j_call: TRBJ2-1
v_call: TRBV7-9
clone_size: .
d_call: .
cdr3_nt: TGTGCCAGCAGCTTATTTGGGGCCGGGTTCTTC
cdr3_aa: CASSLFGAGFF

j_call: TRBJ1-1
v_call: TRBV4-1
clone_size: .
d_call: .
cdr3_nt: TGCGCCAGCAGCCAAGAGGGGGGGCGCATGAATGAAGCTTTCTTT
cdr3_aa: CASSQEGGRMNEAFF

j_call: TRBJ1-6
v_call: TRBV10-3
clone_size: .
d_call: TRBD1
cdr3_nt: TGTGCCATCAGTCTGGGACAGGGAGAAGCCAACGGGTCACCCCTCCACTTT
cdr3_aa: CAISLGQGEANGSPLHF

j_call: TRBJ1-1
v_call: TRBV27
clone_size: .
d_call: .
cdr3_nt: TGTGCCAGCAGACCCAGAAGGAACACTGAAGCTTTCTTT
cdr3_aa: CASRPRRNTEAFF

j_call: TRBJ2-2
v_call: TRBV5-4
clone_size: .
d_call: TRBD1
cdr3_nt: TGTGCCAGCAGCGCATCACAGGGGACCGGGGAGCTGTTTTTT
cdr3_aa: CASSASQGTGELFF

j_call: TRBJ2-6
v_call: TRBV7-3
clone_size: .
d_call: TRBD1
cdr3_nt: TGTGCCAGCAGCGGGACAGGAAACTCTGGGGCCAACGTCCTGACTTTC
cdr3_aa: CASSGTGNSGANVLTF

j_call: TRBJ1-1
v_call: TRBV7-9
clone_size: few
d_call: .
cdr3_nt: TGTGCCAGCAGCTTAGGGAGGGGTGGTAGTTTTGGCACTGAAGCTTTCTTT
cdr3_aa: CASSLGRGGSFGTEAFF

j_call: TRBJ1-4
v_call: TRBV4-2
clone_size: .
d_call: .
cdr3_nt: TGTGCCAGCAGCCAAGACCCGGGTTATAATGAAAAACTGTTTTTT
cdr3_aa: CASSQDPGYNEKLFF

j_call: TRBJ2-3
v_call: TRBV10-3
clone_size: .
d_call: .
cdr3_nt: TGTGCCATCAGTGGAGGGGGGGGGCTCATCACAGATACGCAGTATTTT
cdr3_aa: CAISGGGGLITDTQYF

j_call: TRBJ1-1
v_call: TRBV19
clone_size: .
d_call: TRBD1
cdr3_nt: TGTGCCAGTAATGGAGGGGACAGGGGGCGCGGGAACACTGAAGCTTTCTTT
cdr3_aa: CASNGGDRGRGNTEAFF

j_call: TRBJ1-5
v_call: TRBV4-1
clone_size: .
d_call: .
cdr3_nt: TGCGCCAGCAGCCAAGATGGACTTGGGGTCGTTCAGCCCCAGCATTTT
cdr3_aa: CASSQDGLGVVQPQHF